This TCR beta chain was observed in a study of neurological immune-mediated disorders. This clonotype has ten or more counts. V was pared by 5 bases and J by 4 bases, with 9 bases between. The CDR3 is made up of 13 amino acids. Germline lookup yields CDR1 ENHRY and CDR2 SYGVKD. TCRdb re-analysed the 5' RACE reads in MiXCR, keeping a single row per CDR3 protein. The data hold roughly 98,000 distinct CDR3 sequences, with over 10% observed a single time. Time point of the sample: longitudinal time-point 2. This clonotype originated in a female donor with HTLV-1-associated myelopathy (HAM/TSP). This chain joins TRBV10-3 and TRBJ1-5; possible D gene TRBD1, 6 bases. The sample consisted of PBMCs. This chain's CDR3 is CAISYRDNQPQHF. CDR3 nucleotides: TGTGCCATCAGTTACAGGGATAATCAGCCCCAGCATTTT.